The 25 T cell receptor beta chains presented below share a single source sample, sequenced in a study of blood T cell repertoires in COVID-19. Generated by immunoSEQ multiplex PCR, the TCRdb table keeps only in-frame clones and is missing some. This sample yields fewer than 300,000 clones, of which roughly 87% are seen a single time; about 14% belongs to the top ten. Specimen: peripheral blood. Source of these receptors: a human donor in a cohort sampled during active COVID-19.

This chain joins TRBV18 and TRBJ2-1; possible D gene TRBD2, 5 bases. The CDR3 loop spans 14 amino acids. The germline gives CDR1 KGHSH, CDR2 LQKENI. Trimming cost V 4 bases and J 5 bases, with 12 bases left between them. CDR3 DNA: TGTGCCAGCTCACGAGCGGACGGCGACAATGAGCAGTTCTTC. Its protein is CASSRADGDNEQFF. Based on the CDR3 plus reference TRBV18 and TRBJ2-1, the full variable domain is NAGVMQNPRHLVRRRGQEARLRCSPMKGHSHVYWYRQLPEEGLKFMVYLQKENIIDESGMPKERFSAEFPKEGPSILRIQQVVRGDSAAYFCASSRADGDNEQFFGPGTRLTVL.

The rearrangement joins TRBV28 to TRBJ2-6; D ambiguous. The CDR3 consists of 15 residues. The ends were cut back, 6 bases at V and 0 bases at J, with 9 bases in the middle. The V gene's germline CDR1 is MDHEN and CDR2 SYDVKM. CDR3: CASRKQVSGANVLTF. As DNA, the CDR3 is TGTGCCAGCAGAAAACAAGTCTCTGGGGCCAACGTCCTGACTTTC.

The sample holds a few counts of this clone. This chain joins TRBV7-9 and TRBJ2-1; a weak D match, TRBD2 (5 bases). Germline lookup yields CDR1 SEHNR and CDR2 FQNEAQ (reference sequence). The V end lost 5 bases, the J end lost 15 bases, and 14 bases lay between the germline ends. CDR3 length: 11 amino acids. The CDR3 DNA reads TGTGCCAGCAGCCCCAGCCGGAGGTTGTTCTTC. Its translation: CASSPSRRLFF.

The CDR3 bases are TGTGCCAGCTCACCTGGTTCGGGAGGGGAGACCCAGTACTTC. Translating it yields CASSPGSGGETQYF. This rearrangement joins TRBV18 to TRBJ2-5; TRBD2 agrees at 8 bases. The germline gives CDR1 KGHSH, CDR2 LQKENI. The CDR3 length is 14 residues. Trimming took 3 bases from V and 5 from J; bases not matched to a gene: 5.

This clone appeared a few times. The chain carries TRBV11-3 and TRBJ2-3; tentatively, D is TRBD2 (6 bases). Looked up from germline, CDR1 is SGHNT and CDR2 is YENEEA. Trimming left V 3 bases short and J 0 bases short, with 7 bases between. The CDR3 consists of 14 residues. The CDR3 sequence: CASSFSGSTDTQYF. The CDR3 coding sequence is TGTGCCAGCAGCTTTAGCGGAAGCACAGATACGCAGTATTTT. The complete variable domain, with remaining parts taken from reference TRBV11-3 and TRBJ2-3, reads EAGVVQSPRYKIIEKKQPVAFWCNPISGHNTLYWYLQNLGQGPELLIRYENEEAVDDSQLPKDRFSAERLKGVDSTLKIQPAELGDSAVYLCASSFSGSTDTQYFGPGTRLTVL.

V usage is TRBV30 and J usage is TRBJ1-1; D uncertain. The CDR3 is made up of 13 amino acids. Looked up from germline, CDR1 is GTSNPN and CDR2 is SVGIG (reference sequence). V was cut by 5 bases and J by 1 base, with 11 bases left in between. The CDR3 is CAWSPPGNTEAFF. CDR3 DNA: TGTGCCTGGTCCCCCCCCGGGAACACTGAAGCTTTCTTT.

The CDR3 DNA reads TGTGCCAGCAGCTTCGGTACCGGGATAGCGGGAAGGAACTCCTACGAGCAGTACTTC. Translated: CASSFGTGIAGRNSYEQYF. This chain links TRBV5-4 with TRBJ2-7; 8 bases agree with TRBD2. Germline loops: CDR1 SGHNT, CDR2 YYREEE (reference sequence). The CDR3 has 19 amino acids. After removal of 2 bases from V and 0 bases from J, the junction contained 16 bases not matched to a gene.

This chain links TRBV5-1 with TRBJ2-5; TRBD1 agrees at 7 bases. The ends lost 3 bases at V and 1 base at J; junction bases unmatched: 3. Germline-derived CDR1 and CDR2 are SGHRS and YFSETQ. The CDR3 loop spans 14 amino acids. The CDR3 bases are TGCGCCAGCAGCTCTTCAGGGGGCCAAGAGACCCAGTACTTC. Translating gives CASSSSGGQETQYF.

The chain has TRBV13 and TRBJ1-6; D is unresolved. The V gene's germline CDR1 is PRHDT and CDR2 FYEKMQ (reference sequence). Trimming took off 7 bases at V and 7 bases at J, with 17 bases between the two ends. The CDR3 consists of 15 residues. CDR3 DNA: TGTGCCAGCACCAAGAGGGATCTCTCCAATTCACCCCTCCACTTT. Translated, it gives CASTKRDLSNSPLHF.

The genes are TRBV19 and TRBJ1-5, with D perhaps matching TRBD1 (6 bases). Per germline, CDR1 LNHDA and CDR2 SQIVND (reference sequence). The V gene lost 6 bases and the J gene lost 3 bases, with 21 bases spanning the gap. This CDR3 has 17 amino acids. In DNA form, the CDR3 reads TGTGCCAGTAGGCCTGGGATATGGACAGCAATCAATCAGCCCCAGCATTTT. It encodes CASRPGIWTAINQPQHF.

The chain has TRBV28 and TRBJ2-6; the D is unclear. Between the trimmed V and J ends, which lost 10 bases and 0 bases, there was a span of 4 bases. This CDR3 spans 12 amino acids. Germline V CDR1 and CDR2: MDHEN, SYDVKM. CDR3 protein: CATNSGANVLTF. The CDR3 coding sequence is TGTGCCACTAACTCTGGGGCCAACGTCCTGACTTTC.

The J gene is TRBJ1-2, the V gene TRBV5-1, with 9 bases matching TRBD1. V trimming: 3 bases; J trimming: 3 bases; junction bases outside the gene matches: 9. The CDR3 runs 16 residues. The germline CDR1 and CDR2 sequences are SGHRS and YFSETQ. CDR3 sequence (DNA): TGCGCCAGCAGCTCCACCGGGACAGGGTATGACTATGGCTACACCTTC. Translating it yields CASSSTGTGYDYGYTF.

This clone was picked up a small number of times. Other nucleotide sequences in the sample specify the same CDR3. The chain links TRBV18 to TRBJ1-2; D remains ambiguous. The CDR3 covers 14 residues. Germline CDR1 reads KGHSH; CDR2 reads LQKENI. The ends were cut back, 0 bases at V and 4 bases at J, with 9 bases in the middle. CDR3: CASSPPGSSYGYTF. For the CDR3, the DNA is TGTGCCAGCTCACCACCGGGGAGCAGCTATGGCTACACCTTC.

This rearrangement joins TRBV30 to TRBJ1-1; TRBD1 agrees at 11 bases. V lost 7 bases, J lost 0 bases, and 13 bases stayed unmatched. This CDR3 is 17 amino acids long. The V gene's germline CDR1 is GTSNPN and CDR2 SVGIG (reference sequence). CDR3 nucleotide sequence: TGTGCCTACCACGTGAGGACAGGGGGCATCATGAACACTGAAGCTTTCTTT. The encoded protein is CAYHVRTGGIMNTEAFF. Variable domain in full (rest from reference TRBV30 and TRBJ1-1): SQTIHQWPATLVQPVGSPLSLECTVEGTSNPNLYWYRQAAGRGLQLLFYSVGIGQISSEVPQNLSASRPQDRQFILSSKKLLLSDSGFYLCAYHVRTGGIMNTEAFFGQGTRLTVV.

The chain joins TRBV27 to TRBJ2-1, with 12 bases matching TRBD1. The CDR3 sequence is 15 residues long. Per germline, CDR1 MNHEY and CDR2 SMNVEV (reference sequence). Trimming cost V 6 bases and J 9 bases; bases outside gene matches: 9. The CDR3 is CASRSTGTGGFEQFF. CDR3 in DNA: TGTGCCAGCAGATCAACCGGGACAGGGGGCTTTGAGCAGTTCTTC.

The rearrangement joins TRBV7-9 to TRBJ1-5; no reliable D call. The ends were cut back, 5 bases at V and 11 bases at J, with 16 bases in the middle. Germline V gives CDR1 SEHNR, CDR2 FQNEAQ (reference sequence). This CDR3 has 13 amino acids. The CDR3 reads CASSPGLSSAQHF. The CDR3 nucleotides are TGTGCCAGCAGCCCAGGACTGTCCTCGGCCCAGCATTTT. The full variable domain, with the rest looked up from reference TRBV7-9 and TRBJ1-5, is DTGVSQNPRHKITKRGQNVTFRCDPISEHNRLYWYRQTLGQGPEFLTYFQNEAQLEKSRLLSDRFSAERPKGSFSTLEIQRTEQGDSAMYLCASSPGLSSAQHFGDGTRLSIL.

This clone was detected once. The chain links TRBV5-6 to TRBJ1-1; D possibly corresponds to TRBD1 (5 bases). V lost 1 base to trimming and J lost 4 bases, with 11 bases between them. The CDR3 covers 14 residues. CDR1 and CDR2 from the germline V gene are SGHDT and YYEEEE. The CDR3 DNA reads as TGTGCCAGCAGCTTGCTAGGGGAAAGCACTGAAGCTTTCTTT. Amino acids: CASSLLGESTEAFF.

J is TRBJ1-5 and V is TRBV19; D perhaps matches TRBD1 (6 bases). Germline V gives CDR1 LNHDA, CDR2 SQIVND (reference sequence). The CDR3 covers 17 residues. Between the trimmed V and J ends, which lost 0 bases and 1 base, there was a span of 13 bases. The CDR3 DNA reads TGTGCCAGTAGTATAGATCCCCCAGGGGTGAGCAATCAGCCCCAGCATTTT. It specifies CASSIDPPGVSNQPQHF.

V is TRBV29-1 and J is TRBJ2-1; D is perhaps TRBD2 (6 bases). CDR1 and CDR2 (germline): SQVTM, ANQGSEA. V was shortened by 5 bases and J by 5 bases, with 10 bases between the two germline ends. This CDR3 comprises 12 residues. The CDR3 region is CSVSWGDNEQFF. Written as DNA, the CDR3 is TGCAGCGTTTCATGGGGGGACAATGAGCAGTTCTTC.

The J gene is TRBJ2-2, the V gene TRBV4-1; 7 bases align to TRBD2. Germline V CDR1 and CDR2: MGHRA, YSYEKL. The CDR3 has 17 amino acids. The trim removed 4 bases at V and 5 bases at J, leaving 13 bases unmatched. The CDR3 DNA reads as TGCGCCAGCAGCCCAAGTTGGGGCGGGAGCGGAACCGGGGAGCTGTTTTTT. Protein product: CASSPSWGGSGTGELFF.

V gene TRBV21-1 combines with J gene TRBJ2-3; TRBD2, the D gene given by the table, was not confirmed from the DNA. TRBV21-1 is a documented pseudogene. The CDR3 extends over 18 amino acids. The CDR3 nucleotides are TGTGCCAGCAGCAAATACGCCCCTAGCGGGGAGGGGACAGATACGCAGTATTTT. It translates to CASSKYAPSGEGTDTQYF.

The chain is built from TRBV7-2 and TRBJ2-5; 7 positions agree with TRBD2. Germline assignment: CDR1 SGHTA and CDR2 FQGNSA. The CDR3 has 14 amino acids. V was clipped by 5 bases and J by 1 base; unmatched bases: 4. CDR3 protein: CASSRGLLQETQYF. CDR3 DNA sequence: TGTGCCAGCAGCCGGGGACTACTCCAAGAGACCCAGTACTTC.

The chain employs TRBV29-1 and TRBJ2-1; TRBD1 aligns across 7 bases. CDR1 is SQVTM and CDR2 is ANQGSEA in the germline V gene. The CDR3 is 12 residues long. V was pared by 6 bases and J by 9 bases, with 8 bases of the junction left unmatched. The CDR3 coding sequence is TGCAGCGTCTCTCCGGGACAGACTGAGCAGTTCTTC. Protein sequence: CSVSPGQTEQFF.

The V and J genes are TRBV7-2 and TRBJ2-3, with D possibly being TRBD2 (5 bases). This CDR3 contains 12 residues. V dropped 6 bases and J dropped 8 bases, with 12 bases sitting between them. CDR1 and CDR2 (germline): SGHTA, FQGNSA. CDR3 DNA sequence: TGTGCCAGCAGTGTTAGCGCACCTACGCAGTATTTT. This encodes CASSVSAPTQYF. The variable domain in full, completed from reference TRBV7-2 and TRBJ2-3, reads GAGVSQSPSNKVTEKGKDVELRCDPISGHTALYWYRQSLGQGLEFLIYFQGNSAPDKSGLPSDRFSAERTGGSVSTLTIQRTQQEDSAVYLCASSVSAPTQYFGPGTRLTVL.

The rearrangement links TRBV18 to TRBJ1-2, with D uncertain. The germline V gene has CDR1 KGHSH and CDR2 LQKENI. The CDR3 contains 16 residues. The V and J ends lost 3 bases and 1 base respectively, with 15 bases between them. The CDR3 nucleotides read TGTGCCAGCTCACCTGAAGCACCCCGCGGTAACTATGGCTACACCTTC. Translated, it gives CASSPEAPRGNYGYTF.